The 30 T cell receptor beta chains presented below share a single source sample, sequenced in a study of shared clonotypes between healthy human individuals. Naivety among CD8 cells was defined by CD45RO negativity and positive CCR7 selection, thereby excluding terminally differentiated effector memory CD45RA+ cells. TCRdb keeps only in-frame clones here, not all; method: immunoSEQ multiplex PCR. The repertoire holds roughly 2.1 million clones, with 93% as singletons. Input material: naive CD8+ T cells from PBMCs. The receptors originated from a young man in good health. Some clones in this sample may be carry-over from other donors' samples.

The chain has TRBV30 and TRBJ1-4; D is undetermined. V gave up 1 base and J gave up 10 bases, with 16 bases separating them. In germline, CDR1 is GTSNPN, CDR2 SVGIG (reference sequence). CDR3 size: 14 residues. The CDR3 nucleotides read TGTGCCTGGAGTGCGGAGGCGGTGTTCGGAAAACTGTTTTTT. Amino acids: CAWSAEAVFGKLFF.

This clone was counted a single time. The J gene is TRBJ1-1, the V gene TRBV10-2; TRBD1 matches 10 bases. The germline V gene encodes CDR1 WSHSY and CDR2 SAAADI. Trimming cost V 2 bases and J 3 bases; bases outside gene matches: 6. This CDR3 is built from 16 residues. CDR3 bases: TGCGCCAGCAGTGAGATCCGGGACAGGGGTGACACTGAAGCTTTCTTT. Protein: CASSEIRDRGDTEAFF.

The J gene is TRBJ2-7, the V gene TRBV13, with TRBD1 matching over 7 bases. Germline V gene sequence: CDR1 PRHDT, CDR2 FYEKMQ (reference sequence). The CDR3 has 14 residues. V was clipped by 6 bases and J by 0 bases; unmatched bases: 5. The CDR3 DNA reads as TGTGCCAGCAGATTACAGGGGAGCTCCTACGAGCAGTACTTC. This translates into CASRLQGSSYEQYF.

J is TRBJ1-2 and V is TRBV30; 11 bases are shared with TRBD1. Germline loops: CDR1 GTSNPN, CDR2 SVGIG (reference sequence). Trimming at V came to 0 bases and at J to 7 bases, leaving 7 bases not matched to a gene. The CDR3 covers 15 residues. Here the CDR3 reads CAWSVLRTGGSGYTF. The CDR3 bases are TGTGCCTGGAGTGTACTGAGGACAGGGGGCAGTGGCTACACCTTC.

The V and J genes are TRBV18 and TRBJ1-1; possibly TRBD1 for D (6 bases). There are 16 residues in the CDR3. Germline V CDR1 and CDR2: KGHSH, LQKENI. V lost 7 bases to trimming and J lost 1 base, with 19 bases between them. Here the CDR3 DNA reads TGTGCCAGCTTGCCCATACAGGGTTCGGCGAACACTGAAGCTTTCTTT. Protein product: CASLPIQGSANTEAFF.

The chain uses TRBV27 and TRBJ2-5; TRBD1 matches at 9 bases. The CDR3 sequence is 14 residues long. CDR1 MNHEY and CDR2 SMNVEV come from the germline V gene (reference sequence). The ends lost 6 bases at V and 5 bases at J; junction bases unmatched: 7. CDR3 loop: CASSPLTGGETQYF. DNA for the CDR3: TGTGCCAGCAGCCCATTGACAGGGGGGGAGACCCAGTACTTC.

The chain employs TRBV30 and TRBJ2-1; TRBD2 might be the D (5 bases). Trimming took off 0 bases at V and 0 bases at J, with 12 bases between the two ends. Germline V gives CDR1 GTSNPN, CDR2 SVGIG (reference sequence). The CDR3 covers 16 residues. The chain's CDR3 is CAWSVSLAVSYNEQFF. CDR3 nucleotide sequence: TGTGCCTGGAGTGTGAGCCTAGCAGTCTCCTACAATGAGCAGTTCTTC.

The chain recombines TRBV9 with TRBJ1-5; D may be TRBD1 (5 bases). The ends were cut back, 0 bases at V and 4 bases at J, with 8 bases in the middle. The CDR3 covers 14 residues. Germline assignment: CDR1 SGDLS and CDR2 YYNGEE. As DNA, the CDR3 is TGTGCCAGCAGCGTAGCGGCAGGGAATCAGCCCCAGCATTTT. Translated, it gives CASSVAAGNQPQHF.

CDR3 nucleotides: TGTGCCAGCAGCAGGGATAGGACAGGCTGGGACACTGAAGCTTTCTTT. It is translated as CASSRDRTGWDTEAFF. The rearrangement uses TRBV7-8 and TRBJ1-1; 7 bases align to TRBD1. The CDR3 covers 16 residues. Germline CDR1 is SGHVS and CDR2 is FQNEAQ. The J segment lost 3 bases and the V segment lost 5 bases, leaving 12 bases of the junction unmatched.

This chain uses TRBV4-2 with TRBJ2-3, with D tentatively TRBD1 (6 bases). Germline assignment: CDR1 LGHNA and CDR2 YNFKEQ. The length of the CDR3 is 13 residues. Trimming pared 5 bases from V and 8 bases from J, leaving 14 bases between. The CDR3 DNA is TGTGCCAGCAGCGACCGCAGGGGAGCTACGCAGTATTTT. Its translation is CASSDRRGATQYF.

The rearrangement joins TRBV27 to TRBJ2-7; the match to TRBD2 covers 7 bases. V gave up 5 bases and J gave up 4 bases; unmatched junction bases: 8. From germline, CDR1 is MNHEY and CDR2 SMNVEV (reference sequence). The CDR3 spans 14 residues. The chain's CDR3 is CASSPTSPSYEQYF. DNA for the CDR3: TGTGCCAGCAGTCCGACTAGCCCCAGTTACGAGCAGTACTTC.

In DNA form, the CDR3 reads TGTGCCATCAGTGAAGCGGGAGGGCGCTTCAATGAGCAGTTCTTC. Translation: CAISEAGGRFNEQFF. V is TRBV10-3 and J is TRBJ2-1; TRBD2 agrees at 10 bases. The CDR3 sequence is 15 residues long. Germline lookup yields CDR1 ENHRY and CDR2 SYGVKD. Trimming cost V 3 bases and J 6 bases; bases outside gene matches: 5.

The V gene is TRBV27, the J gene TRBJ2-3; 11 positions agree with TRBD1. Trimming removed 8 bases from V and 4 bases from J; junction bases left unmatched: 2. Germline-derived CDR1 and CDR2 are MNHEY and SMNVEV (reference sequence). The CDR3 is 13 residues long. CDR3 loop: CASGQGASDTQYF. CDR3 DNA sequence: TGTGCCAGCGGACAGGGGGCCTCAGATACGCAGTATTTT.

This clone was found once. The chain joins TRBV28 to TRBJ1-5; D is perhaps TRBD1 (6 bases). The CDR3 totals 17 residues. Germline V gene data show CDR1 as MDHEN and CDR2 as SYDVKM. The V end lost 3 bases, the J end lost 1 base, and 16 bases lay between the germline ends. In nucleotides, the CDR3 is TGTGCCAGCAGTTTGACTCGGGGGGCTCGGAGCAATCAGCCCCAGCATTTT. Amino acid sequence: CASSLTRGARSNQPQHF.

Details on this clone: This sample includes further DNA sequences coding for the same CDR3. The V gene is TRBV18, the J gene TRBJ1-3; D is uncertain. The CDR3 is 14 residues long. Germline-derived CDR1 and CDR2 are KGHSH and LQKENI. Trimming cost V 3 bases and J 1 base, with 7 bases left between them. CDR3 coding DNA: TGTGCCAGCTCACCGGGAAGATCTGGAAACACCATATATTTT. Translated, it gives CASSPGRSGNTIYF.

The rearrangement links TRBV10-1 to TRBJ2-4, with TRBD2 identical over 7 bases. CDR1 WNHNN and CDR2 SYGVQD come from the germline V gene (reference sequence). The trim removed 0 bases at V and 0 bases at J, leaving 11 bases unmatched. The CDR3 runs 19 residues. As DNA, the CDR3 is TGCGCCAGCAGTGAGTCTGCTAGCGGACCGTTGCTAGCCAAAAACATTCAGTACTTC. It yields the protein CASSESASGPLLAKNIQYF.

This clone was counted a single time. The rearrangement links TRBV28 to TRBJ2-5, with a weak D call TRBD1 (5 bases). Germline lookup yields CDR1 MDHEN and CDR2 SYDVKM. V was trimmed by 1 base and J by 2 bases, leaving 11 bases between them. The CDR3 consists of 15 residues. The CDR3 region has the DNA TGTGCCAGCAGTTTATTACTCCAGGGACAAGAGACCCAGTACTTC. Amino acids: CASSLLLQGQETQYF. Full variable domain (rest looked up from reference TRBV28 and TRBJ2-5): DVKVTQSSRYLVKRTGEKVFLECVQDMDHENMFWYRQDPGLGLRLIYFSYDVKMKEKGDIPEGYSVSREKKERFSLILESASTNQTSMYLCASSLLLQGQETQYFGPGTRLLVL.

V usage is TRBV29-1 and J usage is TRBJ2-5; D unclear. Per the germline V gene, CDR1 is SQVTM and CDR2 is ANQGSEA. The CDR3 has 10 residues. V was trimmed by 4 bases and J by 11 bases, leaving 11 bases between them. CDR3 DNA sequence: TGCAGCGTTGTGTATGGCAAACAGTACTTC. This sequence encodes CSVVYGKQYF. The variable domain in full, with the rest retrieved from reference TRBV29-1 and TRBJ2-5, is SAVISQKPSRDICQRGTSLTIQCQVDSQVTMMFWYRQQPGQSLTLIATANQGSEATYESGFVIDKFPISRPNLTFSTLTVSNMSPEDSSIYLCSVVYGKQYFGPGTRLLVL.

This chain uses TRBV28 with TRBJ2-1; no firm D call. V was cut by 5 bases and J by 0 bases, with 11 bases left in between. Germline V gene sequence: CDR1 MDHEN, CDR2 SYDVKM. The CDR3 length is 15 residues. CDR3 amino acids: CASSISSRSYNEQFF. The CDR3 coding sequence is TGTGCCAGCAGTATCAGTTCCCGCTCCTACAATGAGCAGTTCTTC.

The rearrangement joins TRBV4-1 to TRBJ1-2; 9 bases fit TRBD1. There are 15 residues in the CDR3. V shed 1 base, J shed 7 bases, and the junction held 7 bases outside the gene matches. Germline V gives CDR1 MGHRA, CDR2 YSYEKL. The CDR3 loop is CASSQGWTGDRGYTF. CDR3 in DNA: TGCGCCAGCAGCCAAGGGTGGACAGGGGATCGTGGCTACACCTTC.

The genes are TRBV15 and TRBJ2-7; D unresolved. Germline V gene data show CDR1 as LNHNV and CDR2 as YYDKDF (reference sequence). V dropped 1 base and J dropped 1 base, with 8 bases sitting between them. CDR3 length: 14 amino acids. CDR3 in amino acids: CATSRAELSYEQYF. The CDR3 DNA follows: TGTGCCACCAGCAGAGCGGAGCTATCCTACGAGCAGTACTTC.

CDR3 nucleotide sequence: TGTGCCAGCAGCTTAGTCGAGAGGACAGGGGGCGCGGAGCAGTACTTC. It codes for CASSLVERTGGAEQYF. The J gene is TRBJ2-7, the V gene TRBV11-2; 11 positions agree with TRBD1. V lost 1 base and J lost 7; bases outside the gene matches: 9. The CDR3 totals 16 residues. The germline gives CDR1 SGHAT, CDR2 FQNNGV.

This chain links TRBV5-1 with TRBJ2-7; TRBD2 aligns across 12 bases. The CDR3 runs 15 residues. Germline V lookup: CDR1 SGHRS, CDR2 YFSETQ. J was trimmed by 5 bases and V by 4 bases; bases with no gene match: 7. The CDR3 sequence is CASSPGTSGRDEQYF. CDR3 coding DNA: TGCGCCAGCAGCCCGGGGACTAGCGGGCGGGACGAGCAGTACTTC. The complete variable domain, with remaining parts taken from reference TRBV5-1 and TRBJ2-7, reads KAGVTQTPRYLIKTRGQQVTLSCSPISGHRSVSWYQQTPGQGLQFLFEYFSETQRNKGNFPGRFSGRQFSNSRSEMNVSTLELGDSALYLCASSPGTSGRDEQYFGPGTRLTVT.

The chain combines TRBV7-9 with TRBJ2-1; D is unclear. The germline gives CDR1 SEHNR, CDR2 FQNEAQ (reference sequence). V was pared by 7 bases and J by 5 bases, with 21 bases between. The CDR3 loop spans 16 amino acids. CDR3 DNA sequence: TGTGCCAGCACCGGTCGTTTCGAAGTCGTGGACAATGAGCAGTTCTTC. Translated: CASTGRFEVVDNEQFF.

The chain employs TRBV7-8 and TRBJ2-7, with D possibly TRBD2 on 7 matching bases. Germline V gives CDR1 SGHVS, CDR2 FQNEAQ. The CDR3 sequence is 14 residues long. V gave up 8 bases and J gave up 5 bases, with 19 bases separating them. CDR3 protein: CASAQGRDYNEQYF. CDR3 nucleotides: TGTGCCAGCGCTCAGGGGAGGGATTACAACGAGCAGTACTTC.

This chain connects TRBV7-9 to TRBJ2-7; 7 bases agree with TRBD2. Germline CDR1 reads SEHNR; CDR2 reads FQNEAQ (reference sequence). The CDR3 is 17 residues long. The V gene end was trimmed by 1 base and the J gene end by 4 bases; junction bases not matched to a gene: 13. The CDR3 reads CASSLEIPGGPLYEQYF. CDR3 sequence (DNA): TGTGCCAGCAGCTTAGAAATTCCGGGGGGTCCTTTATACGAGCAGTACTTC.

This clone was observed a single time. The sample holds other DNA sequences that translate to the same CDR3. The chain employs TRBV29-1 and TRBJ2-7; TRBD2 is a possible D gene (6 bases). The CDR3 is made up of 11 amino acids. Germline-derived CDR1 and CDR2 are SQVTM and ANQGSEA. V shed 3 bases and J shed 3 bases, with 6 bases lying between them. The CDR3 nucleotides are TGCAGCGTTGACGGGGGCTACGAGCAGTACTTC. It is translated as CSVDGGYEQYF.

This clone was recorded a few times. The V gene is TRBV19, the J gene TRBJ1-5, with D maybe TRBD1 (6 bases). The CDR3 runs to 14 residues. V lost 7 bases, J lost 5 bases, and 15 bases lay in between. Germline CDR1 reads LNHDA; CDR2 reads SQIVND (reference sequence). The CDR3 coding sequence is TGTGCCAGTAAAACAGGGTATGGGGATCAGCCCCAGCATTTT. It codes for CASKTGYGDQPQHF.

The DNA for the CDR3 is TGTGCCAGTAGTGTACAGGGACAGGTTTACGCTAACTATGGCTACACCTTC. This codes for CASSVQGQVYANYGYTF. The chain combines TRBV19 with TRBJ1-2, with 8 bases matching TRBD1. This CDR3 comprises 17 residues. Germline-derived CDR1 and CDR2 are LNHDA and SQIVND (reference sequence). V trimming: 5 bases; J trimming: 0 bases; junction bases outside the gene matches: 11.

This CDR3 reads CATKTLLAAYTGELFF. CDR3 in DNA: TGTGCCACCAAAACCCTCCTAGCGGCTTACACCGGGGAGCTGTTTTTT. The chain couples TRBV15 to TRBJ2-2; 7 bases map to TRBD2. The trim removed 7 bases at V and 3 bases at J, leaving 11 bases unmatched. In germline, CDR1 is LNHNV, CDR2 YYDKDF (reference sequence). This CDR3 region has 16 residues.